This T cell receptor (beta chain) was captured by sequencing in a study of blood T cell repertoires in COVID-19. Study-level information: Acute and convalescent COVID-19 samples came from the United States, Italy and Spain.

In the original analysis: Using reference gene primer amplification, nucleated cell counts were estimated. Profiled with immunoSEQ multiplex PCR; TCRdb holds only in-frame clones, not every one. V and J calls and clone size are as listed in that table; D and trimming were resolved from the DNA. The sample holds about 100,000 clones, about nine tenths seen once. Trimming removed 7 bases from V and 7 bases from J; junction bases left unmatched: 9. CDR3 length: 15 residues. CDR1 and CDR2 from the germline V gene are GTSNPN and SVGIG (reference sequence). This clone was observed a single time. The chain joins TRBV30 to TRBJ1-6; 11 bases match TRBD1. The sequenced sample was peripheral blood. The sequence was collected from a man in his fifties or sixties with acute or convalescent COVID-19. CDR3 protein: CASQDRGLRNSPLHF. The CDR3 coding sequence is TGTGCCTCCCAGGACAGGGGGCTTCGGAATTCACCCCTCCACTTT. The full variable domain, rest sourced from reference TRBV30 and TRBJ1-6, is SQTIHQWPATLVQPVGSPLSLECTVEGTSNPNLYWYRQAAGRGLQLLFYSVGIGQISSEVPQNLSASRPQDRQFILSSKKLLLSDSGFYLCASQDRGLRNSPLHFGNGTRLTVT.